This entry lists 11 T cell receptor beta chains sequenced from one sample in a study of identical twins. TCRdb analysed the 5' RACE reads with MiXCR anew, one entry per CDR3 protein. The sample lists hundreds of thousands of distinct CDR3 sequences, about 20% occurring once. In addition, the sample was reused for a study of T cells expressing NK-cell markers.

The sample consisted of PBMCs. The origin of the receptors is a woman between 18 and 29 years old in good health.

A few counts support this clonotype. V is TRBV20-1 and J is TRBJ2-1, with a possible D match to TRBD1 (6 bases). The CDR3 sequence is 15 residues long. Germline lookup yields CDR1 DFQATT and CDR2 SNEGSKA (reference sequence). Trimming removed 7 bases at V and 8 bases at J, with 24 bases between. The CDR3 DNA reads as TGCAGTGGTCTTTTCTGGCAGGGGCCGAGGGATGAGCAGTTCTTC. Its protein is CSGLFWQGPRDEQFF.

The genes are TRBV7-2 and TRBJ1-1, with D unresolved. V lost 6 bases and J lost 1, with 9 bases in between. This CDR3 has 13 residues. Germline lookup yields CDR1 SGHTA and CDR2 FQGNSA. The CDR3 loop reads CASRVSRNTEAFF. Here the CDR3 DNA reads TGTGCCAGCAGGGTATCCAGGAACACTGAAGCTTTCTTT.

V gene TRBV5-6 combines with J gene TRBJ2-7, with D maybe TRBD2 (5 bases). The CDR3 is 14 residues long. Trimming left V 7 bases short and J 0 bases short, with 14 bases between. Germline V gene sequence: CDR1 SGHDT, CDR2 YYEEEE. The DNA of the CDR3 is TGTGCCAGCGCTCCCCGGAGGAGCTCCTACGAGCAGTACTTC. It translates to CASAPRRSSYEQYF.

This clonotype was picked up a small number of times. This rearrangement joins TRBV10-3 to TRBJ1-2, with TRBD1 as a possible D gene (6 bases). Looked up from germline, CDR1 is ENHRY and CDR2 is SYGVKD. CDR3 size: 12 residues. Between the trimmed V and J ends, which lost 8 bases and 6 bases, there was a span of 13 bases. The chain's CDR3 is CAIEGGGNGYTF. In DNA form, the CDR3 reads TGTGCCATCGAGGGGGGTGGTAATGGCTACACCTTC.

The table lists this clonotype with many counts. The chain links TRBV10-3 to TRBJ2-1, with 7 positions matching TRBD1. There are 13 residues in the CDR3. Germline V gene sequence: CDR1 ENHRY, CDR2 SYGVKD. The V gene end was trimmed by 6 bases and the J gene end by 9 bases; junction bases not matched to a gene: 8. The CDR3, as DNA: TGTGCCATCAGCCAAACAGGGGTCGGTGAGCAGTTCTTC. Translation gives CAISQTGVGEQFF.

The V gene is TRBV10-3, the J gene TRBJ2-1; perhaps TRBD1 as D (5 bases). The V and J ends lost 10 bases and 4 bases respectively, with 20 bases between them. The length of the CDR3 is 15 residues. From germline, CDR1 is ENHRY and CDR2 SYGVKD. The CDR3 is CATNTDMLNYNEQFF. CDR3 nucleotides: TGTGCCACAAATACGGACATGTTGAATTACAATGAGCAGTTCTTC.

This clonotype showed up just a few times. This sequence joins TRBV7-2 and TRBJ2-5, with 16 bases identical to TRBD2. Trimming removed 4 bases from V and 5 bases from J; junction bases left unmatched: 7. The germline V gene has CDR1 SGHTA and CDR2 FQGNSA. The CDR3 runs to 17 residues. The CDR3 nucleotides are TGTGCCAGCAGCTCTGGGACTAGCGGGAGGGCGGTGGAGACCCAGTACTTC. Translation: CASSSGTSGRAVETQYF.

The V call is TRBV20-1, the J call TRBJ1-2, with D tentatively TRBD1 (5 bases). The germline CDR1 and CDR2 sequences are DFQATT and SNEGSKA (reference sequence). V was cut by 3 bases and J by 8 bases, with 13 bases left in between. This CDR3 has 12 amino acids. DNA for the CDR3: TGCAGTGCTAGCCCAGGGTGGAAGGGCTACACCTTC. Translating it yields CSASPGWKGYTF.

The chain combines TRBV11-3 with TRBJ2-3, with D maybe TRBD2 (6 bases). The V gene lost 8 bases and the J gene lost 2 bases, with 20 bases spanning the gap. Germline V gives CDR1 SGHNT, CDR2 YENEEA. The CDR3 loop spans 16 amino acids. CDR3 protein: CASFDGTSLITDTQYF. CDR3 nucleotides: TGTGCCAGCTTTGATGGGACTTCCCTAATCACAGATACGCAGTATTTT.

This clonotype was found many times. The J gene is TRBJ2-7, the V gene TRBV12-3 or TRBV12-4; D is unresolved. The CDR3 runs 15 residues. Trimming took 1 base from V and 2 from J, leaving 12 bases between them. CDR3 sequence reads: CASSLGPAPAYEQYF. The DNA for the CDR3 is TGTGCCAGCAGTTTAGGGCCGGCGCCTGCCTACGAGCAGTACTTC.

This clonotype occurred a few times. The gene calls are TRBV25-1 and TRBJ1-2, with D maybe TRBD1 (6 bases). Trimming shortened V by 8 bases and J by 8 bases, and 21 bases separated the two germline ends. Looked up from germline, CDR1 is MGHDK and CDR2 is SYGVNS. The CDR3 is made up of 14 amino acids. CDR3 sequence (DNA): TGTGCCAGCGTACCCTCGGGACAACTGGGAGGCTACACCTTC. It translates to CASVPSGQLGGYTF.